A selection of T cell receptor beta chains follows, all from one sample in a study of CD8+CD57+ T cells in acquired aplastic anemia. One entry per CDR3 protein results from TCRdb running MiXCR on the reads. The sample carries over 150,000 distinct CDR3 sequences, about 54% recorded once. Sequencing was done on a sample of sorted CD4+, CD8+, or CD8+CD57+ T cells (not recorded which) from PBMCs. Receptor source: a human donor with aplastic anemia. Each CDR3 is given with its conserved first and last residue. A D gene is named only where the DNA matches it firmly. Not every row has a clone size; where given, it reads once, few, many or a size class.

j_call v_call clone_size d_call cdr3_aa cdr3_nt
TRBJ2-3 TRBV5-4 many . CASSLENTQYF TGTGCCAGCAGCTTGGAGAATACGCAGTATTTT
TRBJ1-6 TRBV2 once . CASRAWTDYNSPLHF TGTGCCAGCAGGGCCTGGACTGACTATAATTCACCCCTCCACTTT
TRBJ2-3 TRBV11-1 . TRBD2 CASSLSRLAGTDTQYF TGTGCCAGCAGCTTATCCCGACTAGCGGGGACAGATACGCAGTATTTT
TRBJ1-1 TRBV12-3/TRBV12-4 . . CASSIVEMNTEAFF TGTGCCAGCAGTATTGTAGAAATGAACACTGAAGCTTTCTTT
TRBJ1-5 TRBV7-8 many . CASSLTQGRNQPQHF TGTGCCAGCAGCTTAACCCAAGGTAGAAATCAGCCCCAGCATTTT
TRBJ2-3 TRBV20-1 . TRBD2 CSARDGLAGARDTQYF TGCAGTGCTAGGGATGGACTAGCGGGAGCCAGGGATACGCAGTATTTT
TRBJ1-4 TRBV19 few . CASRERRDNEKLFF TGTGCCAGTCGGGAACGGCGAGATAATGAAAAACTGTTTTTT
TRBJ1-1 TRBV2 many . CASSEGTLNTEAFF TGTGCCAGCAGTGAAGGCACCTTGAACACTGAAGCTTTCTTT
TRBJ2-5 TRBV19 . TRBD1 CASRPGQGKVETQYF TGTGCCTCACGACCAGGACAGGGGAAGGTGGAGACCCAGTACTTC
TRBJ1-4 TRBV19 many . CASTGGFPRDEKLFF TGTGCCAGTACCGGAGGGTTTCCTAGGGATGAAAAACTGTTTTTT
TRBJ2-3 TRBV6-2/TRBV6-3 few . CASSAVRITDTQYF TGTGCCAGCAGTGCGGTTCGTATAACAGATACGCAGTATTTT
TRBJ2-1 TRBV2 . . CATAPRGYEQFF TGTGCCACCGCACCCAGGGGCTATGAGCAGTTCTTC
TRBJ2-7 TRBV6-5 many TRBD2 CASSYGLAGAQDEQYF TGTGCCAGCAGTTACGGGTTAGCGGGGGCCCAAGACGAGCAGTACTTC
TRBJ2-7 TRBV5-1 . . CASSSRTWNEQYF TGCGCCAGCAGCTCACGAACCTGGAACGAGCAGTACTTC
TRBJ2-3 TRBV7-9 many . CATQAQGRTDTQYF TGTGCCACCCAGGCGCAGGGTCGCACAGATACGCAGTATTTT
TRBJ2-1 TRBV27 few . CASSLSGNLYSYNEQFF TGTGCCAGCAGTTTAAGTGGCAACCTCTACTCCTACAATGAGCAGTTCTTC
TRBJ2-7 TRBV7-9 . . CASSLSAHWDEQYF TGTGCCAGCAGCCTGTCGGCGCATTGGGACGAGCAGTACTTC
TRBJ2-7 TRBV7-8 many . CASSPPGEWGRVEQYF TGTGCCAGCAGCCCGCCTGGAGAGTGGGGGCGGGTCGAGCAGTACTTC
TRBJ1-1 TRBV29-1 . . CSVRQEGLVTEAFF TGCAGCGTCCGTCAGGAAGGGTTGGTGACTGAAGCTTTCTTT
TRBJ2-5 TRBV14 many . CASSPRDGWYQETQYF TGTGCCAGCAGCCCGCGGGACGGTTGGTACCAAGAGACCCAGTACTTC
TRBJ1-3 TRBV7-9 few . CASSFSGGDTIYF TGTGCCAGCAGCTTCTCGGGGGGAGACACCATATATTTT
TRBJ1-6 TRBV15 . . CATSGRGLGPPLHF TGTGCCACCAGCGGCAGGGGACTGGGTCCACCCCTCCACTTT
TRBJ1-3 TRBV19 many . CASSIWAGRLSSGNTIYF TGTGCCAGTAGTATTTGGGCGGGACGGCTGAGCTCTGGAAACACCATATATTTT
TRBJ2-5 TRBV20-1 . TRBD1 CSARGTGIGETQYF TGCAGTGCTAGAGGGACAGGGATTGGGGAGACCCAGTACTTC
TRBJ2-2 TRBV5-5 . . CASSLTQGAGGELFF TGTGCCAGCAGCTTGACACAGGGTGCTGGCGGGGAGCTGTTTTTT
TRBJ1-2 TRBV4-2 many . CASSQDRKGGDGYTF TGTGCCAGCAGCCAAGATAGGAAGGGCGGAGATGGCTACACCTTC
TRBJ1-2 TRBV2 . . CASRGQQYGYTF TGTGCCAGCAGAGGACAGCAATATGGCTACACCTTC
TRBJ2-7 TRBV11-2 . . CASSLVADPGSYEQYF TGTGCCAGCAGCTTAGTGGCGGACCCTGGCTCCTACGAGCAGTACTTC
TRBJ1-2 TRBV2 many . CASGGGGYTF TGTGCCAGCGGGGGTGGGGGCTACACCTTC
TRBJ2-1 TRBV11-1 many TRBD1 CASRTGTGSESVDNEQFF TGTGCCAGCAGAACCGGGACAGGGAGCGAATCGGTTGACAATGAGCAGTTCTTC
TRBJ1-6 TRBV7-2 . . CASSFYNSPLHF TGTGCCAGCAGCTTCTATAATTCACCCCTCCACTTT
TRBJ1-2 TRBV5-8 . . CASTGSDTF TGTGCCAGCACCGGGAGCGACACCTTC
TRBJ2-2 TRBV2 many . CASSPWTDFTGELFF TGTGCCAGCAGCCCATGGACAGACTTCACCGGGGAGCTGTTTTTT
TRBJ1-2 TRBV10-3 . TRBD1 CAIMGQPNYGYTF TGTGCCATCATGGGACAGCCTAACTATGGCTACACCTTC
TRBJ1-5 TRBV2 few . CASSPFGSNQPQHF TGTGCCAGCAGCCCCTTCGGGAGCAATCAGCCCCAGCATTTT
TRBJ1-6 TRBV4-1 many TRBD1 CASSQVGGQGRDNSPLHF TGCGCCAGCAGCCAAGTAGGGGGACAGGGGCGTGATAATTCACCCCTCCACTTT
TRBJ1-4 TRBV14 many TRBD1 CASSQLGTVDEKLFF TGTGCCAGCAGCCAGTTGGGGACAGTCGATGAAAAACTGTTTTTT
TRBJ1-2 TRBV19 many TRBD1 CAIQSQGNPHGYTF TGTGCCATCCAATCACAGGGGAACCCCCATGGCTACACCTTC
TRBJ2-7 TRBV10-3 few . CAASAGDRYEQYF TGTGCCGCGTCCGCGGGGGACAGGTACGAGCAGTACTTC
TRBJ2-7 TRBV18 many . CASSPPGSLQYF TGTGCCAGCTCACCCCCCGGATCGCTGCAGTACTTC
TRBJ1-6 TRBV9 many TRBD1 CASSVDGTGNHNSPLHF TGTGCCAGCAGCGTAGACGGGACAGGGAACCATAATTCACCCCTCCACTTT
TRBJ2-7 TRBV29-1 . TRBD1 CSAEDRVEQYF TGCAGCGCAGAAGACAGGGTCGAGCAGTACTTC
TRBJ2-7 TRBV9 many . CASSVVGGAIYEQYF TGTGCCAGCAGCGTAGTGGGGGGGGCGATCTACGAGCAGTACTTC
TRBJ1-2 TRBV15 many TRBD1 CATSRTGGASDGYTF TGTGCCACCAGCAGAACAGGGGGCGCGAGTGATGGCTACACCTTC